This TCR beta chain is from a study of blood T cell repertoires in COVID-19. The V end was cut by 4 bases, the J end by 4 bases, with 11 bases between. The CDR3 consists of 13 residues. Germline V gene sequence: CDR1 SGHDT, CDR2 YYEEEE. This clone has a single count. Authors' methods: Reference gene primers were amplified, and this amplification served to estimate nucleated cell counts. The data were produced by immunoSEQ multiplex PCR, yet TCRdb's version contains in-frame clones alone and is incomplete. The V and J calls and clone size come from that table; D and trimming were worked out from the DNA. This sample has 150,000 or so clones, with roughly 80% found just once.

This chain uses TRBV5-6 with TRBJ1-1; TRBD1 might be the D (6 bases). The TCR originated in a woman aged 70-85 years with COVID-19, enrolled during active disease. The source material was peripheral blood. The DNA for the CDR3 is TGTGCCAGCAGCCCTACAGGGTCCACTGAAGCTTTCTTT. Amino acids: CASSPTGSTEAFF.